This entry features one T cell receptor beta chain sequence. It was within 2 weeks before study entry that exposed participants met a COVID-19 case. From germline, CDR1 is SGHAT and CDR2 FQNNGV. Trimming cost V 0 bases and J 5 bases; bases outside gene matches: 7. The CDR3 extends over 16 amino acids. Original data processing: By means of reference gene primer amplification, nucleated cell counts were estimated. Clones were read by immunoSEQ multiplex PCR, and TCRdb kept only the in-frame ones, dropping some. V and J calls and clone size are given by that table; D and trimming were obtained from the DNA. Found here are approximately 220,000 clones, 83% of them singletons; the top ten hold about 4.6%. This sample is part of a study of blood T cell repertoires in COVID-19. Study context: The United States, Italy and Spain were the sources of the acute and convalescent COVID-19 samples.

The TCR comes from a woman in her 50s who had been exposed to COVID-19. Sample: PBMCs or T cells enriched from blood (not recorded which). V is TRBV11-2 and J is TRBJ2-5; 9 positions match TRBD2. The DNA for the CDR3 is TGTGCCAGCAGCTTAGATATCGGCGGGGGGGTTGAGACCCAGTACTTC. Encoded protein: CASSLDIGGGVETQYF.